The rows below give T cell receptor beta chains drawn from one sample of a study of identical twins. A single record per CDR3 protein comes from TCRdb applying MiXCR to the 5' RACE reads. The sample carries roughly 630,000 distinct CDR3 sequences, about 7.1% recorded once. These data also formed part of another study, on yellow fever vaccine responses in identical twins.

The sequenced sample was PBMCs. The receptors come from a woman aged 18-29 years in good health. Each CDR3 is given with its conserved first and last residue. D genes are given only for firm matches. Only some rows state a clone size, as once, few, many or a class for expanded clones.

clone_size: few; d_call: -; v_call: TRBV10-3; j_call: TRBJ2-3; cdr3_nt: TGTGCCATCCTACAGGGACCCACAGATACGCAGTATTTT; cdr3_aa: CAILQGPTDTQYF
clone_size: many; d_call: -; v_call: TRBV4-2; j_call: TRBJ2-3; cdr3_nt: TGTGCCAGCAGCCAAGACGGACATAAGAGTAGCACAGATACGCAGTATTTT; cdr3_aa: CASSQDGHKSSTDTQYF
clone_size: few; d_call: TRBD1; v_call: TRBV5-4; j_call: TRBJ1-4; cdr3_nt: TGTGCCAGCAGCACCGGACAGGGGGAAAAACTGTTTTTT; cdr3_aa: CASSTGQGEKLFF
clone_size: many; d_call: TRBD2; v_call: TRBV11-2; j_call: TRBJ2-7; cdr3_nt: TGTGCCAGCAGCTTAGCGGGGACTAGCGGCTACGAGCAGTACTTC; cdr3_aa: CASSLAGTSGYEQYF
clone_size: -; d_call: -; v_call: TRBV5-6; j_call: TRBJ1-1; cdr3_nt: TGTGCCAGCAGCCAGTCCGACAGGATCAACACTGAAGCTTTCTTT; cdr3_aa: CASSQSDRINTEAFF
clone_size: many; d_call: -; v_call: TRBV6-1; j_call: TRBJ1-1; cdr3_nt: TGTGCCAGCAGTGAAGTTAGTCAGGGGAGGACTGAAGCTTTCTTT; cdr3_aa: CASSEVSQGRTEAFF
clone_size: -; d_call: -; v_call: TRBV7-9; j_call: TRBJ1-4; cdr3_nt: TGTGCCAGCAGTCTCCACGTGAATGAAAAACTGTTTTTT; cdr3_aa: CASSLHVNEKLFF
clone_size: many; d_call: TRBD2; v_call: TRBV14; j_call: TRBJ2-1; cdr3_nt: TGTGCCAGCAGCCAAGAGACCCCACTAGCGGGAGTGTTCAATGAGCAGTTCTTC; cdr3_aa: CASSQETPLAGVFNEQFF
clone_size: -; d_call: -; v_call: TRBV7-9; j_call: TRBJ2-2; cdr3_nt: TGTGCCAGCAGCCCGGACAGACAGTACACCGGGGAGCTGTTTTTT; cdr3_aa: CASSPDRQYTGELFF
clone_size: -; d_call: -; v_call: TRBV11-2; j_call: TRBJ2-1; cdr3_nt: TGTGCCAGCAGCTTAGTTGTCCGCGTGAACCCAAGCAATGAGCAGTTCTTC; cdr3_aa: CASSLVVRVNPSNEQFF
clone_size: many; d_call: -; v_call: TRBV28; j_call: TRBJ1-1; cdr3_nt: TGTGCCAGCAGCCATCTCCTCAATTGGCCCTCGAACACTGAAGCTTTCTTT; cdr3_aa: CASSHLLNWPSNTEAFF
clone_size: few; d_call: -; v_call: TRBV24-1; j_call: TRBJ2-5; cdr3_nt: TGTGCCACCAGTGATGCGCGCGAGACCCAGTACTTC; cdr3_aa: CATSDARETQYF
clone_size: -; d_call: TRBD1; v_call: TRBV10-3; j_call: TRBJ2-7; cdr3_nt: TGTGCCATCAGTGTCACGGGACAGGGGAGGTACGAGCAGTACTTC; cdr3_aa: CAISVTGQGRYEQYF
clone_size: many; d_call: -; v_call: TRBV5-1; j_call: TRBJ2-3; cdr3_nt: TGCGCCAGCAGCTTGTGGACTAGCACAGATACGCAGTATTTT; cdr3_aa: CASSLWTSTDTQYF
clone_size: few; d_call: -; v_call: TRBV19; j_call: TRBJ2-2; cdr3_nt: TGTGCCAGTAGTATAGGACAGTGGACGAACACCGGGGAGCTGTTTTTT; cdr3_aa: CASSIGQWTNTGELFF
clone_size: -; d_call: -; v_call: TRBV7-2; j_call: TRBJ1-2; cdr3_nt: TGTGCCAGCAGCTTAAGGGTCTGGAGTCCCAATGGCTACACCTTC; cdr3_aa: CASSLRVWSPNGYTF
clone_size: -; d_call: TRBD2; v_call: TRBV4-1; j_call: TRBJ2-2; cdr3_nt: TGCGCCAGCAGCCAAACGGGAGGTATCGGGGAGCTGTTTTTT; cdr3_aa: CASSQTGGIGELFF
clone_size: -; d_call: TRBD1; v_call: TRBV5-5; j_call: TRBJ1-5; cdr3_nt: TGTGCCAGCAGCGGTAGGGACAGCTATAGCAATCAGCCCCAGCATTTT; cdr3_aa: CASSGRDSYSNQPQHF
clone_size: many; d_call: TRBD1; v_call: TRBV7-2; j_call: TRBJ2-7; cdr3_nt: TGTGCCAGCAGAAACCGACAGGGCCACGAGCAGTACTTC; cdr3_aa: CASRNRQGHEQYF
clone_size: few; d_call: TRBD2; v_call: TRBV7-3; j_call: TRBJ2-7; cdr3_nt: TGTGCCAGCAGCTCGGGACTAGCGGCCCACGAGCAGTACTTC; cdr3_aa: CASSSGLAAHEQYF
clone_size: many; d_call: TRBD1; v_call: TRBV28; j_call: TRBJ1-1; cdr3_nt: TGTGCCAGCAGGCTCAGGGGGGGGCGGACTGAAGCTTTCTTT; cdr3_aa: CASRLRGGRTEAFF
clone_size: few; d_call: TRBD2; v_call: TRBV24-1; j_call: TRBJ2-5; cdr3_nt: TGTGCCACCAGTGATGCCGGGACTAGCGGGGGCGAGACCCAGTACTTC; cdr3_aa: CATSDAGTSGGETQYF
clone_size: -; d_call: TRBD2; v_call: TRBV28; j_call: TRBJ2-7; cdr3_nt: TGTGCCAGCGGTTCCGGTCGGCGGACTAGCGGGAGGAACGAGCAGTACTTC; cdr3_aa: CASGSGRRTSGRNEQYF
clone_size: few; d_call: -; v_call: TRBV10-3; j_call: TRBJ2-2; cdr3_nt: TGTGCCATCAGTGTTGTCATGGGAGTTAACACCGGGGAGCTGTTTTTT; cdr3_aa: CAISVVMGVNTGELFF
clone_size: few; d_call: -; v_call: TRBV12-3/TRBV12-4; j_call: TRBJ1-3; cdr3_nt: TGTGCCAGCAGTCGGCAGGGGTTTTCTGGAAACACCATATATTTT; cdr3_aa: CASSRQGFSGNTIYF
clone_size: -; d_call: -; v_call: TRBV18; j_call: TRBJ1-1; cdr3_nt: TGTGCCAGCTCACCAACGGGCCGTGAAGCTTTCTTT; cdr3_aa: CASSPTGREAFF
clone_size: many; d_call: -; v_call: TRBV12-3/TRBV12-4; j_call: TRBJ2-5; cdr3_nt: TGTGCCAGCAGTCGGTCGGAGACCCAGTACTTC; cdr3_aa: CASSRSETQYF
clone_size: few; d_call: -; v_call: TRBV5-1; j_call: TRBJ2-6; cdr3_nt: TGCGCCAGCAGCTTGGATAGGGGAGTCGCCTCTGGGGCCAACGTCCTGACTTTC; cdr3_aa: CASSLDRGVASGANVLTF
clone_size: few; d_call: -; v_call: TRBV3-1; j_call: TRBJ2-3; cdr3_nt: TGTGCCAGCAGCCAAGGTTTTTCCGGCTTAGGTACGCAGTATTTT; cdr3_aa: CASSQGFSGLGTQYF
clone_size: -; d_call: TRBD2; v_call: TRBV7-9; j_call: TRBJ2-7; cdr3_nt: TGTGCCACGTCGGGAGGGGTTTCCTACGAGCAGTACTTC; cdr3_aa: CATSGGVSYEQYF
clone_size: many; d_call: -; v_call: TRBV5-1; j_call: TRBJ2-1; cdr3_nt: TGCGCCAGCAGCTCTTGGGGGGGCCAAAACTACAATGAGCAGTTCTTC; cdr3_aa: CASSSWGGQNYNEQFF
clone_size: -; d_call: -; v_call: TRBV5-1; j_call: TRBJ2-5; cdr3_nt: TGCGCCAGCAGCCCCATGGGAGCCAGCCAAGAGACCCAGTACTTC; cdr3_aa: CASSPMGASQETQYF
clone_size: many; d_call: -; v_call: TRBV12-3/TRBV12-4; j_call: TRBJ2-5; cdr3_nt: TGTGCCAGCAGCGATGTCCAAGAGACCCAGTACTTC; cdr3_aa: CASSDVQETQYF
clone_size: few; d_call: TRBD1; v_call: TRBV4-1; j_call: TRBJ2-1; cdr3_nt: TGCGCCAGCAGTCCGGACAGGGTGGTCCATGAGCAGTTCTTC; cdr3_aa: CASSPDRVVHEQFF
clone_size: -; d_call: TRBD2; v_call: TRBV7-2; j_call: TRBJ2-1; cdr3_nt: TGTGCCAGCAGCTCGGGACTAGGTCAGTTCTTC; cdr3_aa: CASSSGLGQFF
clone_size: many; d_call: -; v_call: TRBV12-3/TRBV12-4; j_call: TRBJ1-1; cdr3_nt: TGTGCCAGCAGTTTAGACCCGAGGACCAAAGGGGGGGCTTTCTTT; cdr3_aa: CASSLDPRTKGGAFF
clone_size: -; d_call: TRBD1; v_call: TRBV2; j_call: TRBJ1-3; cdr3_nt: TGTGCCAGCGGGACAGGGAGCTCTGGAAACACCATATATTTT; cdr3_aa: CASGTGSSGNTIYF
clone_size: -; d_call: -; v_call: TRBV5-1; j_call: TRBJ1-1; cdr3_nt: TGCGCCAGCAGCCTAAACAGGGAAACTGAAGCTTTCTTT; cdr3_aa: CASSLNRETEAFF
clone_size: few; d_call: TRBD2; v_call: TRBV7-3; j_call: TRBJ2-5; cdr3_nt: TGTGCCAGCAGCTTGCTAGCGGGAGGATCTGGGGAGACCCAGTACTTC; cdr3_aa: CASSLLAGGSGETQYF
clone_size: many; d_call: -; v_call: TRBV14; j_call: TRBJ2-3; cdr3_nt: TGTGCCAGCAGCCAAGATTTGGCAGGGGGCACAGATACGCAGTATTTT; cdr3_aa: CASSQDLAGGTDTQYF
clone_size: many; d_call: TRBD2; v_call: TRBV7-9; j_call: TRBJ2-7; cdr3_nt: TGTGCCAGCAGCCCTACGACTAGCGGGAACTACGAGCAGTACTTC; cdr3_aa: CASSPTTSGNYEQYF
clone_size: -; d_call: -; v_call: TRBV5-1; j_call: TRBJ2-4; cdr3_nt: TGCGCCAGCAGCTTGGGGCAGGGGATGGAAACCAAAAACATTCAGTACTTC; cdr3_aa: CASSLGQGMETKNIQYF
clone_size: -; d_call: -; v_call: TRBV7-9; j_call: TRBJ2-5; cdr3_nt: TGTGCCAGCAGCTTGGACGTATGGGGGCCGGGGGAGACCCAGTACTTC; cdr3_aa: CASSLDVWGPGETQYF
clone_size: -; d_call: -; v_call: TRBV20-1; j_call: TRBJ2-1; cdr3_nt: TGCAGTGCTAAACAGGTCTCCTACAATGAGCAGTTCTTC; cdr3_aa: CSAKQVSYNEQFF
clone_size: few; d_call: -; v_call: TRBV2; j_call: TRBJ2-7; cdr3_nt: TGTGCCAGCAGCGTAGCGGAAACCTACGAGCAGTACTTC; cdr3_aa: CASSVAETYEQYF
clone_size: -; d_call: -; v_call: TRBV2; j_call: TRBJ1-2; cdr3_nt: TGTGCCAGCAGTCTCCGGGACATAAGATTCGATGGCTACACCTTC; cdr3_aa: CASSLRDIRFDGYTF
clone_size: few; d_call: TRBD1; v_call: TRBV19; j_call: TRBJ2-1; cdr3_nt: TGTGCCAGTAGTATACAGGGGGCTCAAAATGAGCAGTTCTTC; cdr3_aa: CASSIQGAQNEQFF
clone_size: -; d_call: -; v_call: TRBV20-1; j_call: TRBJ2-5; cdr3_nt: TGCAGTGCTTCAGCGACGGGGCTCGGGCTTCTTACGACCCAGTACTTC; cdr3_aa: CSASATGLGLLTTQYF
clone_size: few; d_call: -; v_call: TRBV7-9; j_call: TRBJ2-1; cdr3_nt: TGTGCCAGCTCCATTCACGGAGCGAACAATGAGCAGTTCTTC; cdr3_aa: CASSIHGANNEQFF
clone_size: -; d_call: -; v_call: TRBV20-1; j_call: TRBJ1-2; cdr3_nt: TGCAGTGCTAGTAGGGGTGGCTACACCTTC; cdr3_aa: CSASRGGYTF
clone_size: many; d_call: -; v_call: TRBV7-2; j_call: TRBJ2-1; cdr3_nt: TGTGCGGGGTTGGGGACTGCGAGCTACAATGAGCAGTTCTTC; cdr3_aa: CAGLGTASYNEQFF